Detailed here is one T cell receptor beta chain. No antigen is known for it. This CDR3 has 16 residues. CDR1 MNHNS and CDR2 SASEGT come from the germline V gene. V was cut by 5 bases and J by 6 bases, with 23 bases left in between. Patients showing uncontrolled infection, other autoimmune disease, pregnancy or lactation were ineligible. Orbital computed tomography, thyroid ultrasound, serum thyroxine and TRAb, and clinical symptoms together informed the diagnoses. The PBMCs had their origin in 10 ml of fresh peripheral blood. These data are taken from a study of T cells in Graves' hyperthyroidism and ophthalmopathy. Study-wide results and limits: Ophthalmopathy stood apart from stable hyperthyroidism in a 13 V-J model.

Amplification of TCR beta CDR3 regions used RNA as the template. HTBI primers were the set used in a first-round RT-PCR of the TCR CDR3. One entry per CDR3 protein results from TCRdb running MiXCR on the multiplex PCR reads. The table shows 600,000 or so distinct CDR3 sequences, with roughly 15% occurring only once. Sequenced material: blood. The V gene is TRBV6-1, the J gene TRBJ2-7; D gene ambiguous. This clonotype was obtained from a woman under 40 with Graves' hyperthyroidism. CDR3 DNA sequence: TGTGCCAGCAGTCTGGGTCTATCCCGAACAGCCCGCGAGCAGTACTTC. Protein product: CASSLGLSRTAREQYF.